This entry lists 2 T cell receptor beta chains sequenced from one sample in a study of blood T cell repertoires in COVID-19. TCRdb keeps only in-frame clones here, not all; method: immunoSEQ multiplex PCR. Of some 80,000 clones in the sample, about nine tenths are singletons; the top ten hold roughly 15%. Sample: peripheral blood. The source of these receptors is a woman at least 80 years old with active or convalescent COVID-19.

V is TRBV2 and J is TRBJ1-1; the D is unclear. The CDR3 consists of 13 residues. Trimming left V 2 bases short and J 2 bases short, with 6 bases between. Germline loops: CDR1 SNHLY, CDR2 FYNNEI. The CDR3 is CASSETVNTEAFF. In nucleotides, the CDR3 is TGTGCCAGCAGTGAAACAGTCAACACTGAAGCTTTCTTT.

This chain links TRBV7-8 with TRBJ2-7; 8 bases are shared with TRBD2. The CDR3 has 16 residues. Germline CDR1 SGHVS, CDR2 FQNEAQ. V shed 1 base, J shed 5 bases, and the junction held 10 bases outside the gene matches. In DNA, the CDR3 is TGTGCCAGCAGCTTAGAGTCGCGACTAGCGATCCACGAGCAGTACTTC. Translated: CASSLESRLAIHEQYF.